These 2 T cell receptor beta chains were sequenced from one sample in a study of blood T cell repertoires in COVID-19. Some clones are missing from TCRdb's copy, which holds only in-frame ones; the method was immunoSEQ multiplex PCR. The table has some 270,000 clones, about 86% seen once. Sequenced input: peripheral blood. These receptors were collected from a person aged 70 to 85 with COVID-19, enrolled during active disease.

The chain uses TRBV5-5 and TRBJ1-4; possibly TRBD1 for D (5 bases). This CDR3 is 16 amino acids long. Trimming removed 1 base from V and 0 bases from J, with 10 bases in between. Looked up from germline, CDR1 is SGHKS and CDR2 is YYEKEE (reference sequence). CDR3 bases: TGTGCCAGCAGCTTGAGGGAACAGGCAACTAATGAAAAACTGTTTTTT. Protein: CASSLREQATNEKLFF. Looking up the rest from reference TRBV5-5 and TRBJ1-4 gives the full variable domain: DAGVTQSPTHLIKTRGQQVTLRCSPISGHKSVSWYQQVLGQGPQFIFQYYEKEERGRGNFPDRFSARQFPNYSSELNVNALLLGDSALYLCASSLREQATNEKLFFGSGTQLSVL.

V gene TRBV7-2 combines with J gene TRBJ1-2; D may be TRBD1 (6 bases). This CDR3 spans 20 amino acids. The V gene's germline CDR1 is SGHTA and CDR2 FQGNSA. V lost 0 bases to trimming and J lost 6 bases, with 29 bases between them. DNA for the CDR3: TGTGCCAGCAGCTTAGCCCTTACTGGACAGTACTCTCCCTATTCGCATGGCTACACCTTC. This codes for CASSLALTGQYSPYSHGYTF. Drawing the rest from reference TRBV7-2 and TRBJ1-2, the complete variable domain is GAGVSQSPSNKVTEKGKDVELRCDPISGHTALYWYRQSLGQGLEFLIYFQGNSAPDKSGLPSDRFSAERTGGSVSTLTIQRTQQEDSAVYLCASSLALTGQYSPYSHGYTFGSGTRLTVV.